This record concerns one T cell receptor beta chain sequence. The sample comes from a study of blood T cell repertoires in COVID-19. Study-wide background: The origin of the acute and convalescent COVID-19 samples was the United States, Italy and Spain. The cDNA or gDNA used as material had been derived from T cells, B-cell-depleted T cells, or PBMCs.

Trimming took 7 bases from V and 1 from J, leaving 10 bases between them. The germline V gene has CDR1 LNHDA and CDR2 SQIVND (reference sequence). This CDR3 comprises 13 residues. In the original processing: Scientists estimated how many nucleated cells there were by amplifying reference gene primers. Only in-frame clones appear in the TCRdb table, and some are missing; sequencing was by immunoSEQ multiplex PCR. Clone size and the V and J calls come from that table; the DNA yielded D and trimming. The sample holds a few hundred thousand clones, approximately 86% seen once. This chain uses TRBV19 with TRBJ1-1, with D possibly being TRBD1 (5 bases). The sequence came from a woman between 40 and 50 years old with acute COVID-19. Material: PBMCs or T cells enriched from blood (not recorded which). As DNA, the CDR3 is TGTGCCAGTAACACAGGAACGAACACTGAAGCTTTCTTT. Translation gives CASNTGTNTEAFF.